The next 16 T cell receptor beta chains were all read from a single sample in a study of tumor-infiltrating lymphocytes in primary liver carcinoma. Total RNA and DNA came together from roughly 20-30 mg of bulk tissue without cell sorting. Priming with a constant-region primer yielded TCR beta cDNA from about 480 ng total RNA. Slightly modified ARM-PCR served as the procedure for the TCR beta libraries. These libraries came from three rounds of nested multiplex PCR. Rounds one and two of PCR, each of roughly 10 cycles, were primed with TRBV1-TRBV30 forward primers and a C-beta reverse primer. TCRdb reanalysed the multiplex PCR reads using MiXCR and keeps one entry per CDR3 protein. This sample has tens of thousands of distinct CDR3 sequences, with about 70% found just once. The specimen sequenced was liver tumor tissue from sampling region 3. Subset noted: tumor region T3, left-lateral pole. The receptor source for this set is a man in his forties with primary liver carcinoma and hepatitis B virus infection.

This chain connects TRBV11-2 to TRBJ2-2; D assignment may be TRBD1 or TRBD2 (5 bases each). Trimming cost V 5 bases and J 6 bases, with 19 bases left between them. This CDR3 spans 16 amino acids. CDR1 SGHAT and CDR2 FQNNGV come from the germline V gene. The CDR3 nucleotides are TGTGCCAGCAGCGCCCCGGGACGAACAAGCGCCGGGGAGCTGTTTTTT. Its protein product is CASSAPGRTSAGELFF.

CDR3 in amino acids: CASAIEPSSYNEQFF. Here the CDR3 DNA reads TGTGCCAGCGCTATCGAGCCGAGCTCCTACAATGAGCAGTTCTTC. This chain connects TRBV5-8 to TRBJ2-1; D gene ambiguous. The ends were cut back, 7 bases at V and 0 bases at J, with 14 bases in the middle. The CDR3 has 15 residues. Germline assignment: CDR1 SGHTS and CDR2 YDEGEE.

This clonotype is medium-sized (0.01 to 0.1%) within its sample. This sequence joins TRBV4-1 and TRBJ2-7; unclear D gene. CDR1 is MGHRA and CDR2 is YSYEKL in the germline V gene. V was cut by 4 bases and J by 2 bases, with 15 bases left in between. This CDR3 comprises 15 residues. CDR3 bases: TGCGCCAGCAGCCCTATAGATGAACCGCCCTACGAGCAGTACTTC. It translates to CASSPIDEPPYEQYF.

Comments on this clonotype: A read error may produce the germline difference seen at one junction end. The V and J genes are TRBV7-9 and TRBJ2-3; TRBD2 matches 8 bases. CDR1 and CDR2 from the germline V gene are SEHNR and FQNEAQ (reference sequence). This CDR3 region has 15 residues. In DNA, the CDR3 is TGTGCCAGCGGTTTGGGACTAGACTACACAGATATGCAGTATTTT. This encodes CASGLGLDYTDMQYF.

With regard to this clonotype: Given the absence of the conserved phenylalanine or tryptophan at the CDR3 end, a read error is likely. This chain connects TRBV4-1 to TRBJ1-1, with a tentative D call TRBD1 (5 bases). This CDR3 region has 12 residues. In germline, CDR1 is MGHRA, CDR2 YSYEKL. This chain's CDR3 is CTSSQGNTEAFY. In DNA form, the CDR3 reads TGCACCAGCAGCCAGGGCAACACTGAAGCTTTCTAT.

A remark on this clonotype: With a much larger clone just one base away, this may be a read error. The chain joins TRBV30 to TRBJ1-4, with D possibly matching TRBD1 (5 bases). Germline CDR1 GTSNPN, CDR2 SVGIG (reference sequence). This CDR3 spans 14 amino acids. The ends were cut back, 2 bases at V and 8 bases at J, with 15 bases in the middle. CDR3 sequence (DNA): TGTGCCTGGAGTCGTCCCGGGGCCGGGGAAAAACTGTTTTTT. Its translation is CAWSRPGAGEKLFF.

The chain joins TRBV20-1 to TRBJ2-2; 12 bases fit TRBD2. CDR1 is DFQATT, CDR2 SNEGSKA, per germline (reference sequence). J lost 7 bases, V lost 5 bases, and 5 bases had no gene match. The CDR3 is made up of 14 amino acids. CDR3 protein: CSAPPSGRGGELFF. The CDR3, as DNA: TGCAGTGCTCCTCCTAGCGGGAGGGGCGGGGAGCTGTTTTTT.

This chain connects TRBV29-1 to TRBJ2-2, with D possibly being TRBD1 (6 bases). The germline CDR1 and CDR2 sequences are SQVTM and ANQGSEA. CDR3 length: 15 amino acids. V lost 4 bases, J lost 6 bases, and 18 bases lay in between. The chain's CDR3 is CSVGQVSIGAGELFF. CDR3 DNA sequence: TGCAGCGTTGGACAGGTGAGTATCGGTGCCGGGGAGCTGTTTTTT.

Concerning this clonotype itself: The junction departs from germline at one end; a sequencing error may be responsible. The rearrangement links TRBV11-2 to TRBJ2-1; TRBD2 is a possible D gene (6 bases). In germline, CDR1 is SGHAT, CDR2 FQNNGV. The CDR3 consists of 16 residues. In nucleotides, the CDR3 is TGTACCAGCAGCTTGGATATCGAACTAGCCATGGGCGAGCAGTTCTTC. Amino acid sequence: CTSSLDIELAMGEQFF.

Notes on this clonotype: This CDR3 fails to terminate in the conserved phenylalanine or tryptophan, so it likely reflects a read error. In DNA form, the CDR3 reads TGTGCCTCACGGGGCCAAGAGACCCAGTACTCC. Its protein product is CASRGQETQYS. The chain carries TRBV10-3 and TRBJ2-5, with D perhaps TRBD2 (5 bases). Trimming left V 11 bases short and J 1 base short, with 8 bases between. The germline V gene encodes CDR1 ENHRY and CDR2 SYGVKD. The CDR3 has 11 residues.

About this clonotype itself: Mismatch with germline at one junction end may stem from a read error. The chain employs TRBV6-2 or TRBV6-3 and TRBJ1-1, with D hard to call. CDR3 length: 13 amino acids. Per germline, CDR1 MNHEY and CDR2 SVGEGT. CDR3 in amino acids: CDSSYIGNTEAFF. The CDR3 region has the DNA TGTGACAGCAGTTACATAGGGAACACTGAAGCTTTCTTT.

The V gene is TRBV2, the J gene TRBJ1-4; D perhaps matches TRBD1 (6 bases). V lost 8 bases to trimming and J lost 7 bases, with 17 bases between them. The germline V gene has CDR1 SNHLY and CDR2 FYNNEI. This CDR3 is built from 14 residues. The CDR3 DNA is TGTGCCAGCGATTTCCGGGACATTGGTGAAAAACTGTTTTTT. Translation gives CASDFRDIGEKLFF.

Points on this clonotype: A much larger clone differs by one base, so this may be a read error. V and J are TRBV7-9 and TRBJ2-1, with D possibly matching TRBD2 (5 bases). Germline V gene data show CDR1 as SEHNR and CDR2 as FQNEAQ (reference sequence). This CDR3 is 13 amino acids long. The CDR3 here is CAGSGGVYNEQFF. The CDR3 bases are TGTGCCGGCAGCGGTGGGGTCTACAATGAGCAGTTCTTC.

Notes on this clonotype: Sequence at one end of the junction differs from germline and may be a read error. The chain recombines TRBV12-3 or TRBV12-4 with TRBJ2-1; TRBD2 aligns across 10 bases. The CDR3 contains 16 residues. The CDR3 DNA reads as TGTGGCAGCAGCCCCTTCGGAGTAGCGGGGGGCAATGAGCAGTTCTTC. It translates to CGSSPFGVAGGNEQFF.

This clonotype came up many times. The chain joins TRBV5-6 to TRBJ2-3; the match to TRBD2 covers 9 bases. Germline V gives CDR1 SGHDT, CDR2 YYEEEE. This CDR3 is built from 14 residues. J gave up 3 bases and V 2 bases, and 1 base lay outside the gene matches. The chain's CDR3 is CASSFSGSTDTQYF. In DNA, the CDR3 is TGTGCCAGCAGCTTTAGCGGGAGTACAGATACGCAGTATTTT.

This clonotype was recorded only once. The rearrangement uses TRBV5-4 and TRBJ2-3, with D tentatively TRBD2 (5 bases). Germline CDR1 reads SGHNT; CDR2 reads YYREEE (reference sequence). Trimming removed 3 bases at V and 0 bases at J, with 14 bases between. This CDR3 region has 16 residues. The CDR3 DNA is TGTGCCAGCAGCTCTCCGGGAAATTCGAGCACAGATACGCAGTATTTT. This sequence encodes CASSSPGNSSTDTQYF.